Shown below are 27 T cell receptor beta chains from a single sample sequenced in a study of brain T cells in children with intractable seizures. TCRdb's copy holds only in-frame clones and misses some; the assay was immunoSEQ multiplex PCR. Of 65,000 to 85,000 clones listed, roughly 91% are singletons. The starting material was peripheral blood, obtained at surgery. The receptors were gathered from a boy in the first two years of life with tuberous sclerosis and intractable seizures.

This chain connects TRBV27 to TRBJ1-5; TRBD1 is a possible D gene (5 bases). Trimming removed 4 bases from V and 5 bases from J, with 9 bases in between. The CDR3 extends over 13 amino acids. CDR1 MNHEY and CDR2 SMNVEV come from the germline V gene (reference sequence). CDR3 nucleotides: TGTGCCAGCAGTTCAAGGGGTCATCAGCCCCAGCATTTT. Its translation is CASSSRGHQPQHF.

This chain connects TRBV27 to TRBJ2-1, with D perhaps matching TRBD2 (5 bases). The CDR3 runs 15 residues. V lost 6 bases to trimming and J lost 0 bases, with 12 bases between them. Per germline, CDR1 MNHEY and CDR2 SMNVEV (reference sequence). This CDR3 is CASRDFASSYNEQFF. The CDR3 region has the DNA TGTGCCAGCAGGGACTTCGCGAGCTCCTACAATGAGCAGTTCTTC.

This clone is a singleton in its sample. The rearrangement links TRBV19 to TRBJ1-2; no firm D call. This CDR3 is 14 amino acids long. In germline, CDR1 is LNHDA, CDR2 SQIVND (reference sequence). The ends were cut back, 6 bases at V and 4 bases at J, with 15 bases in the middle. CDR3 coding DNA: TGTGCCAGTAGCCCCGTGGCCGGTACCTATGGCTACACCTTC. Protein product: CASSPVAGTYGYTF.

This sequence joins TRBV12-3 or TRBV12-4 and TRBJ1-1; TRBD1 might be the D (5 bases). V was cut by 6 bases and J by 1 base, with 9 bases left in between. CDR3 size: 13 residues. The CDR3 spells CASRRTRNTEAFF. The CDR3 nucleotides read TGTGCCAGCAGACGGACAAGGAACACTGAAGCTTTCTTT.

The V and J genes are TRBV10-1 and TRBJ2-1; D is unresolved. V was shortened by 1 base and J by 5 bases, with 12 bases between the two germline ends. Per germline, CDR1 WNHNN and CDR2 SYGVQD (reference sequence). The CDR3 has 15 amino acids. The CDR3 loop is CASSEYGSRDNEQFF. The CDR3 DNA follows: TGCGCCAGCAGTGAGTACGGCAGTCGGGACAATGAGCAGTTCTTC.

The gene calls are TRBV7-3 and TRBJ2-3; 10 bases line up with TRBD2. V was clipped by 8 bases and J by 4 bases; unmatched bases: 6. The CDR3 contains 14 residues. In germline, CDR1 is SGHTA, CDR2 FQGTGA. The CDR3 bases are TGTGCCAGCTCAGCGGGGGGGCCAGCAGATACGCAGTATTTT. Protein product: CASSAGGPADTQYF.

The chain employs TRBV12-3 or TRBV12-4 and TRBJ2-3; D unresolved. V was pared by 5 bases and J by 3 bases, with 6 bases between. The CDR3 has 12 amino acids. This CDR3 is CASSISTDTQYF. CDR3 nucleotides: TGTGCCAGCAGTATAAGTACAGATACGCAGTATTTT.

This chain joins TRBV30 and TRBJ2-7, with 8 bases that match TRBD2. V lost 8 bases, J lost 0 bases, and 6 bases stayed unmatched. The CDR3 covers 13 residues. Germline CDR1 reads GTSNPN; CDR2 reads SVGIG (reference sequence). The CDR3, as DNA: TGTGCCGGCGGGGGGCCTAGCTCCTACGAGCAGTACTTC. Its translation is CAGGGPSSYEQYF.

CDR3 DNA: TGTGCCAGCAGCCAAGATTACCCAAGCGGGAGGGCAGATGAGCAGTTCTTC. Protein product: CASSQDYPSGRADEQFF. V and J are TRBV3-1 (or the pseudogene TRBV3-2) and TRBJ2-1; TRBD2 aligns across 10 bases. There are 17 residues in the CDR3. V shed 0 bases and J 8 bases; nucleotides not matched to a gene: 10. Germline-derived CDR1 and CDR2 are LGHDT and YNNKEL (reference sequence).

The V and J genes are TRBV3-1 (or the pseudogene TRBV3-2) and TRBJ2-7; no definite D call. CDR3 length equals 12 residues. The V end lost 3 bases, the J end lost 2 bases, and 5 bases lay between the germline ends. Germline CDR1 and CDR2: LGHDT and YNNKEL (reference sequence). The CDR3 nucleotides read TGTGCCAGCAGCCAGAGGCCCTACGAGCAGTACTTC. Encoded protein: CASSQRPYEQYF.

The chain couples TRBV13 to TRBJ1-1, with D possibly TRBD1 on 5 matching bases. CDR3 size: 13 residues. Per germline, CDR1 PRHDT and CDR2 FYEKMQ (reference sequence). The V gene lost 6 bases and the J gene lost 1 base, with 9 bases spanning the gap. The CDR3 protein is CASRPGGNTEAFF. The CDR3 region has the DNA TGTGCCAGCAGGCCGGGGGGGAACACTGAAGCTTTCTTT.

This chain connects TRBV2 to TRBJ2-3; 8 bases map to TRBD1. The CDR3 is 12 amino acids. The junction had 3 bases not matched to a gene; V was cut back by 5 bases and J by 8 bases. Germline lookup yields CDR1 SNHLY and CDR2 FYNNEI. CDR3 sequence reads: CASSPQGGTQYF. The CDR3 bases are TGTGCCAGCAGTCCACAGGGGGGTACGCAGTATTTT. Using reference TRBV2 and TRBJ2-3 for the parts outside the CDR3, the full variable domain is EPEVTQTPSHQVTQMGQEVILRCVPISNHLYFYWYRQILGQKVEFLVSFYNNEISEKSEIFDDQFSVERPDGSNFTLKIRSTKLEDSAMYFCASSPQGGTQYFGPGTRLTVL.

The chain employs TRBV29-1 and TRBJ2-2; 8 positions agree with TRBD1. Germline loops: CDR1 SQVTM, CDR2 ANQGSEA. Trimming took 6 bases from V and 5 from J; bases not matched to a gene: 5. The CDR3 runs to 13 residues. CDR3 in DNA: TGCAGCGTCGACAGGGGAAGGACCGGGGAGCTGTTTTTT. Its translation: CSVDRGRTGELFF.

The rearrangement uses TRBV28 and TRBJ2-3; D is possibly TRBD1 or TRBD2 (5 bases each). V gave up 3 bases and J gave up 6 bases, with 16 bases separating them. The CDR3 has 15 residues. The germline V gene encodes CDR1 MDHEN and CDR2 SYDVKM. The CDR3 DNA sequence: TGTGCCAGCAGTTTGACCGTGAGGGGTGTGGATACGCAGTATTTT. Translated, it gives CASSLTVRGVDTQYF. Filled out from reference TRBV28 and TRBJ2-3, the complete variable domain reads DVKVTQSSRYLVKRTGEKVFLECVQDMDHENMFWYRQDPGLGLRLIYFSYDVKMKEKGDIPEGYSVSREKKERFSLILESASTNQTSMYLCASSLTVRGVDTQYFGPGTRLTVL.

The chain is built from TRBV5-4 and TRBJ2-1, with 13 bases identical to TRBD2. The CDR3 extends over 16 amino acids. J gave up 5 bases and V 7 bases, and 9 bases lay outside the gene matches. Germline V lookup: CDR1 SGHNT, CDR2 YYREEE (reference sequence). The CDR3 spells CASGPYGLAGDNEQFF. In nucleotides, the CDR3 is TGTGCCAGCGGGCCTTACGGACTAGCGGGGGACAATGAGCAGTTCTTC.

The chain uses TRBV7-9 and TRBJ1-1; D gene unclear. Trimming cost V 2 bases and J 4 bases, with 5 bases left between them. The germline CDR1 and CDR2 sequences are SEHNR and FQNEAQ (reference sequence). This CDR3 is 12 amino acids long. DNA for the CDR3: TGTGCCAGCAGCTTATATGCCACTGAAGCTTTCTTT. This gives the protein CASSLYATEAFF.

The chain has TRBV9 and TRBJ2-5; D not resolved. The CDR3 extends over 14 amino acids. With 0 bases removed from V and 3 bases from J, the gap between germline ends came to 9 bases. Germline-derived CDR1 and CDR2 are SGDLS and YYNGEE. The CDR3 bases are TGTGCCAGCAGCGTAGATACAATCGAAGAGACCCAGTACTTC. Its protein is CASSVDTIEETQYF.

In its sample, this clone was seen once. The chain couples TRBV24-1 to TRBJ2-3; a weak D match, TRBD1 (6 bases). V was clipped by 9 bases and J by 2 bases, with 14 bases between them. Germline V gene sequence: CDR1 KGHDR, CDR2 SFDVKD. CDR3 size: 14 residues. The CDR3 is CATGNRDNTDTQYF. As DNA, the CDR3 is TGTGCCACCGGAAACAGGGATAACACAGATACGCAGTATTTT.

This sequence joins TRBV19 and TRBJ1-1; D remains unclear. This CDR3 comprises 11 residues. Trimming left V 3 bases short and J 6 bases short, with 5 bases between. The germline V gene has CDR1 LNHDA and CDR2 SQIVND (reference sequence). CDR3 coding DNA: TGTGCCAGTAGTATTACAGCTGAAGCTTTCTTT. Translation gives CASSITAEAFF.

CDR3: CASSPILREGLIYEQYF. The CDR3, as DNA: TGTGCCAGCAGCCCGATCTTACGGGAGGGCCTAATCTACGAGCAGTACTTC. The rearrangement uses TRBV27 and TRBJ2-7; 8 bases match TRBD2. J was trimmed by 3 bases and V by 6 bases; bases with no gene match: 16. There are 17 residues in the CDR3. Germline loops: CDR1 MNHEY, CDR2 SMNVEV (reference sequence).

The chain joins TRBV28 to TRBJ1-2; tentatively, D is TRBD1 (6 bases). The CDR3 runs to 15 residues. CDR1 is MDHEN, CDR2 SYDVKM, per germline. Trimming pared 6 bases from V and 5 bases from J, leaving 19 bases between. Here the CDR3 DNA reads TGTGCCAGCAGCCCACGGGGAGGGGGTAAATATGGCTACACCTTC. Translated, it gives CASSPRGGGKYGYTF.

This chain uses TRBV7-2 with TRBJ1-1, with 10 bases matching TRBD1. The V segment lost 7 bases and the J segment 0 bases; nucleotides outside the gene matches: 8. This CDR3 has 16 residues. Germline CDR1 is SGHTA and CDR2 is FQGNSA. The CDR3 sequence: CASTRQGAQLNTEAFF. CDR3 nucleotide sequence: TGTGCCAGCACGCGACAGGGGGCCCAACTGAACACTGAAGCTTTCTTT.

The genes are TRBV24-1 and TRBJ2-5, with D hard to call. This CDR3 region has 17 residues. CDR1 KGHDR and CDR2 SFDVKD come from the germline V gene. The V end was cut by 3 bases, the J end by 2 bases, with 18 bases between. This CDR3 reads CATSDPLSLTRQETQYF. Here the CDR3 DNA reads TGTGCCACCAGTGATCCACTATCACTGACAAGGCAAGAGACCCAGTACTTC.

J is TRBJ2-6 and V is TRBV7-8; TRBD2 might be the D (6 bases). Between the trimmed V and J ends, which lost 4 bases and 0 bases, there was a span of 22 bases. Germline CDR1 and CDR2: SGHVS and FQNEAQ. The CDR3 sequence is 20 residues long. The CDR3 region has the DNA TGTGCCAGCAGCTCCACGGGGGTTCTATTGGCCCTCTCTGGGGCCAACGTCCTGACTTTC. As protein: CASSSTGVLLALSGANVLTF.

This chain connects TRBV11-2 to TRBJ2-7, with D maybe TRBD1 (5 bases). V lost 1 base and J lost 5, with 15 bases in between. The length of the CDR3 is 15 residues. Germline V gene sequence: CDR1 SGHAT, CDR2 FQNNGV. The CDR3, as DNA: TGTGCCAGCAGCTTAGGGCAGGGAAGTATCCACGAGCAGTACTTC. Protein sequence: CASSLGQGSIHEQYF.

V gene TRBV5-1 combines with J gene TRBJ1-6, with D possibly matching TRBD1 (6 bases). This CDR3 spans 14 amino acids. V dropped 3 bases and J dropped 8 bases, with 12 bases sitting between them. Germline V gives CDR1 SGHRS, CDR2 YFSETQ. This chain's CDR3 is CASSSDRLDSPLHF. The CDR3 DNA is TGCGCCAGCAGCTCCGACAGGCTGGATTCACCCCTCCACTTT.

The rearrangement joins TRBV24-1 to TRBJ1-2; D uncertain. This CDR3 comprises 12 residues. The V end was cut by 7 bases, the J end by 8 bases, with 13 bases between. Germline V lookup: CDR1 KGHDR, CDR2 SFDVKD. The CDR3 reads CATRARVEGYTF. The CDR3 DNA reads as TGTGCCACCAGGGCCCGGGTTGAGGGCTACACCTTC.